These 25 T cell receptor beta chains were all obtained from the same sample, sequenced in a study of blood T cell repertoires in COVID-19. Sequenced by immunoSEQ multiplex PCR; TCRdb stores in-frame clones only, minus some. The repertoire includes fewer than 300,000 clones, 90% of them detected once, and roughly 1.1% sits in the top ten. Sequences were obtained from PBMCs or T cells enriched from blood (not recorded which). These receptors were collected from a woman aged 25 to 39 who had recovered from COVID-19.

The chain employs TRBV2 and TRBJ1-2; tentative D call: TRBD1 (5 bases). The CDR3 sequence is 15 residues long. V lost 7 bases and J lost 3, with 18 bases in between. Germline V gene sequence: CDR1 SNHLY, CDR2 FYNNEI. The DNA of the CDR3 is TGTGCCAGCATCCGGATACGAGACAGCTACTATGGCTACACCTTC. It translates to CASIRIRDSYYGYTF.

The V gene is TRBV27, the J gene TRBJ2-2; D perhaps matches TRBD1 (6 bases). This CDR3 comprises 13 residues. V shed 9 bases and J shed 1 base, with 9 bases lying between them. The germline V gene has CDR1 MNHEY and CDR2 SMNVEV (reference sequence). This CDR3 reads CASGQLNTGELFF. For the CDR3, the DNA is TGTGCCAGTGGACAGTTGAACACCGGGGAGCTGTTTTTT.

The rearrangement uses TRBV24-1 and TRBJ2-3, with D tentatively TRBD2 (7 bases). V dropped 10 bases and J dropped 4 bases, with 17 bases sitting between them. The CDR3 is made up of 14 amino acids. Germline CDR1 and CDR2: KGHDR and SFDVKD. The CDR3 nucleotides are TGTGCCACTGAGGGGGGAGGGCCCCCAGATACGCAGTATTTT. Translation gives CATEGGGPPDTQYF.

The chain couples TRBV19 to TRBJ2-1; D might be TRBD1 (6 bases). V was trimmed by 5 bases and J by 3 bases, leaving 14 bases between them. CDR3 length: 15 amino acids. Germline lookup yields CDR1 LNHDA and CDR2 SQIVND (reference sequence). The CDR3 DNA reads as TGTGCCAGTAGTCATCTAGGGGGTAGCTACAATGAGCAGTTCTTC. It is translated as CASSHLGGSYNEQFF.

The chain employs TRBV27 and TRBJ2-3, with 12 bases aligning to TRBD2. The CDR3 sequence is 15 residues long. Trimming at V came to 2 bases and at J to 9 bases, leaving 6 bases not matched to a gene. Per germline, CDR1 MNHEY and CDR2 SMNVEV (reference sequence). CDR3 region: CASSLILAGGRTQYF. The CDR3 DNA follows: TGTGCCAGCAGTTTAATCCTAGCGGGAGGGCGGACGCAGTATTTT.

The V call is TRBV24-1, the J call TRBJ2-2; TRBD1 agrees at 7 bases. The V segment lost 4 bases and the J segment 6 bases; nucleotides outside the gene matches: 13. Germline V gene data show CDR1 as KGHDR and CDR2 as SFDVKD. CDR3 length equals 17 residues. The CDR3 coding sequence is TGTGCCACCAGTGAGAGTTGGGACAGTCTACATCCCGGGGAGCTGTTTTTT. Amino acid sequence: CATSESWDSLHPGELFF.

J is TRBJ1-1 and V is TRBV27, with 8 bases fitting TRBD1. The CDR3 is 13 amino acids. CDR1 MNHEY and CDR2 SMNVEV come from the germline V gene (reference sequence). Losses at the gene ends were 2 bases for V and 6 bases for J; bases not matched to a gene: 2. CDR3 in DNA: TGTGCCAGCAGTTTAGGGACAGGACCTGAAGCTTTCTTT. It is translated as CASSLGTGPEAFF.

The chain employs TRBV19 and TRBJ1-4; TRBD1 agrees at 8 bases. This CDR3 is built from 15 residues. Trimming cost V 7 bases and J 5 bases; bases outside gene matches: 9. Germline loops: CDR1 LNHDA, CDR2 SQIVND (reference sequence). The chain's CDR3 is CASTKRTGLNEKLFF. The CDR3 DNA is TGTGCCAGTACCAAAAGGACAGGGCTGAATGAAAAACTGTTTTTT.

The V gene is TRBV5-1, the J gene TRBJ2-1; 7 bases match TRBD2. The ends lost 1 base at V and 0 bases at J; junction bases unmatched: 4. Looked up from germline, CDR1 is SGHRS and CDR2 is YFSETQ. The CDR3 runs 16 residues. DNA for the CDR3: TGCGCCAGCAGCTTGTCCCGCGGGAGCTCCTACAATGAGCAGTTCTTC. Amino acids: CASSLSRGSSYNEQFF.

The chain carries TRBV3-1 (or the pseudogene TRBV3-2) and TRBJ2-1; 11 bases are a match to TRBD2. V shed 4 bases and J 7 bases; nucleotides not matched to a gene: 3. The length of the CDR3 is 14 residues. Looked up from germline, CDR1 is LGHDT and CDR2 is YNNKEL (reference sequence). CDR3 residues: CASSLTSGTNEQFF. CDR3 sequence (DNA): TGTGCCAGCAGCCTGACTAGCGGGACAAATGAGCAGTTCTTC.

The rearrangement uses TRBV9 and TRBJ2-3; D unclear. Germline V CDR1 and CDR2: SGDLS, YYNGEE. V shed 4 bases and J shed 2 bases, with 17 bases lying between them. The CDR3 runs to 16 residues. The CDR3 spells CASSSDSYADTDTQYF. The CDR3 bases are TGTGCCAGCAGCTCAGACTCCTACGCCGACACAGATACGCAGTATTTT.

The genes are TRBV25-1 and TRBJ2-2, with 7 nucleotides matching TRBD1. Trimming removed 5 bases from V and 0 bases from J; junction bases left unmatched: 6. The CDR3 has 16 residues. CDR1 MGHDK and CDR2 SYGVNS come from the germline V gene. In DNA, the CDR3 is TGTGCCAGCAGTCTCCCGGGACAGCCGAACACCGGGGAGCTGTTTTTT. This translates into CASSLPGQPNTGELFF.

The chain recombines TRBV9 with TRBJ2-7, with 9 bases fitting TRBD2. Germline CDR1 and CDR2: SGDLS and YYNGEE. The CDR3 is made up of 15 amino acids. V lost 0 bases and J lost 3; bases outside the gene matches: 4. The chain's CDR3 is CASSVAAGGFYEQYF. In nucleotides, the CDR3 is TGTGCCAGCAGCGTAGCTGCGGGAGGGTTCTACGAGCAGTACTTC.

The rearrangement uses TRBV19 and TRBJ2-4; 10 nucleotides agree with TRBD1. Trimming at V came to 4 bases and at J to 3 bases, leaving 15 bases not matched to a gene. This CDR3 spans 19 amino acids. Germline values: CDR1 LNHDA, CDR2 SQIVND (reference sequence). In DNA form, the CDR3 reads TGTGCCAGTAGTAGTTGGAGACAGGGGGCTGCTTTGGGCAAAAACATTCAGTACTTC. Protein: CASSSWRQGAALGKNIQYF.

The CDR3 sequence: CASSPGTINYEQYF. In nucleotides, the CDR3 is TGTGCCAGCTCACCAGGGACAATAAACTACGAGCAGTACTTC. This chain links TRBV18 with TRBJ2-7; tentatively, D is TRBD1 (6 bases). Germline-derived CDR1 and CDR2 are KGHSH and LQKENI. The CDR3 length is 14 residues. The V end lost 2 bases, the J end lost 3 bases, and 11 bases lay between the germline ends.

The chain employs TRBV30 and TRBJ1-4, with D uncertain. Germline CDR1 and CDR2: GTSNPN and SVGIG (reference sequence). V was trimmed by 3 bases and J by 6 bases, leaving 8 bases between them. The CDR3 is made up of 12 amino acids. Here the CDR3 DNA reads TGTGCCTGGAGAAGGCAGGATGAAAAACTGTTTTTT. Translating gives CAWRRQDEKLFF.

This clone was observed a handful of times. At one of its ends the junction is not consistent with the germline gene, which may arise from a read error. This rearrangement joins TRBV6-1 to TRBJ1-3; TRBD1 is a possible D gene (6 bases). The CDR3 covers 15 residues. CDR1 and CDR2 (germline): MNHNS, SASEGT. The CDR3: CASREGGDSGNTIYF. In nucleotides, the CDR3 is TGTGCCAGCAGGGAAGGGGGGGACTCTGGAAACACCATATATTTT.

This clone was picked up one time. The chain carries TRBV7-9 and TRBJ1-3, with TRBD1 matching 7 bases. The germline V gene has CDR1 SEHNR and CDR2 FQNEAQ (reference sequence). The V segment lost 5 bases and the J segment 0 bases; nucleotides outside the gene matches: 4. The CDR3 is made up of 15 amino acids. The CDR3 sequence: CASSTDRASGNTIYF. CDR3 nucleotides: TGTGCCAGCAGCACCGACAGGGCCTCTGGAAACACCATATATTTT.

V and J are TRBV7-3 and TRBJ1-1; TRBD1 matches at 7 bases. Germline CDR1 is SGHTA and CDR2 is FQGTGA. V dropped 5 bases and J dropped 0; count of bases not matched to a gene: 18. The CDR3 consists of 19 residues. CDR3 protein: CASSSRTQGGPGMNTEAFF. The CDR3 nucleotides read TGTGCCAGCAGCAGTCGCACCCAGGGGGGTCCAGGAATGAACACTGAAGCTTTCTTT.

This sequence joins TRBV28 and TRBJ2-2, with TRBD2 matching 7 bases. CDR1 and CDR2 (germline): MDHEN, SYDVKM. This CDR3 contains 16 residues. V shed 4 bases and J 6 bases; nucleotides not matched to a gene: 11. CDR3 sequence (DNA): TGTGCCAGCAGTTACGTCCACGCTAGCGGTCCCGGGGAGCTGTTTTTT. Residues: CASSYVHASGPGELFF.

V usage is TRBV6-5 and J usage is TRBJ1-2, with unresolved D. With 0 bases removed from V and 0 bases from J, the gap between germline ends came to 8 bases. Germline lookup yields CDR1 MNHEY and CDR2 SVGAGI. This CDR3 region has 15 residues. CDR3 sequence: CASSYSGSSNYGYTF. The CDR3, as DNA: TGTGCCAGCAGTTACTCAGGGAGTTCTAACTATGGCTACACCTTC.

This chain uses TRBV3-1 (or the pseudogene TRBV3-2) with TRBJ2-1; the D gene is possibly TRBD1 (6 bases). V was trimmed by 5 bases and J by 6 bases, leaving 14 bases between them. Germline CDR1 LGHDT, CDR2 YNNKEL (reference sequence). There are 14 residues in the CDR3. CDR3 loop: CASSVTRGTNEQFF. The CDR3 coding sequence is TGTGCCAGCAGCGTCACGAGGGGGACCAATGAGCAGTTCTTC.

In this sample, this clone turned up once. Other DNA sequences in this sample translate to the same CDR3. This chain joins TRBV7-9 and TRBJ2-7, with TRBD2 matching over 14 bases. The ends lost 5 bases at V and 2 bases at J; junction bases unmatched: 8. CDR3 length: 17 residues. Germline lookup yields CDR1 SEHNR and CDR2 FQNEAQ (reference sequence). The DNA of the CDR3 is TGTGCCAGCAGCCGAGGACTAGCGGGAGGTAGCCCCTACGAGCAGTACTTC. Translating gives CASSRGLAGGSPYEQYF.

The chain recombines TRBV19 with TRBJ1-3; 7 bases line up with TRBD1. V dropped 6 bases and J dropped 0; count of bases not matched to a gene: 14. The CDR3 is 18 residues long. Germline V lookup: CDR1 LNHDA, CDR2 SQIVND (reference sequence). CDR3 region: CASSRNRGQYTSGNTIYF. CDR3 DNA sequence: TGTGCCAGTAGCCGAAACAGGGGACAGTACACCTCTGGAAACACCATATATTTT. Filled out from reference TRBV19 and TRBJ1-3, the complete variable domain reads DGGITQSPKYLFRKEGQNVTLSCEQNLNHDAMYWYRQDPGQGLRLIYYSQIVNDFQKGDIAEGYSVSREKKESFPLTVTSAQKNPTAFYLCASSRNRGQYTSGNTIYFGEGSWLTVV.

V usage is TRBV6-2 or TRBV6-3 and J usage is TRBJ2-5; 11 nucleotides match TRBD1. V shed 5 bases, J shed 4 bases, and the junction held 6 bases outside the gene matches. Germline loops: CDR1 MNHEY, CDR2 SVGEGT. CDR3 length: 15 amino acids. Written as DNA, the CDR3 is TGTGCCAGCAGTGGGACAGGGGGTTCAGGAGAGACCCAGTACTTC. Translation gives CASSGTGGSGETQYF.